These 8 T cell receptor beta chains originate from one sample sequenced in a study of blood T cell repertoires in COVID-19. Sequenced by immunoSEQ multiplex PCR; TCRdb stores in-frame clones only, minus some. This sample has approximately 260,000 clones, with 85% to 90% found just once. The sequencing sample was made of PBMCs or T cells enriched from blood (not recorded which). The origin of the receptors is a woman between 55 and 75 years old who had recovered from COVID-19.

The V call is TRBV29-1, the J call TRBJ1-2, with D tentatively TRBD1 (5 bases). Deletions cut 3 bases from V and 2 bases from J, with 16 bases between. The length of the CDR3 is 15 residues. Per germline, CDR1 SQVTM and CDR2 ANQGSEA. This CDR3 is CSVDPGGARNYGYTF. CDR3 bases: TGCAGCGTTGACCCCGGCGGGGCTCGAAACTATGGCTACACCTTC. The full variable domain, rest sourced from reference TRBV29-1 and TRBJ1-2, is SAVISQKPSRDICQRGTSLTIQCQVDSQVTMMFWYRQQPGQSLTLIATANQGSEATYESGFVIDKFPISRPNLTFSTLTVSNMSPEDSSIYLCSVDPGGARNYGYTFGSGTRLTVV.

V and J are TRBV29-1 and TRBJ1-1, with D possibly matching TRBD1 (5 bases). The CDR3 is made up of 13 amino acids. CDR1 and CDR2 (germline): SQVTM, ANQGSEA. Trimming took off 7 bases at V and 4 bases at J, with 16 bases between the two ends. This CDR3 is CSAAVRGGTEAFF. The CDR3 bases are TGCAGCGCAGCGGTCCGGGGGGGCACTGAAGCTTTCTTT.

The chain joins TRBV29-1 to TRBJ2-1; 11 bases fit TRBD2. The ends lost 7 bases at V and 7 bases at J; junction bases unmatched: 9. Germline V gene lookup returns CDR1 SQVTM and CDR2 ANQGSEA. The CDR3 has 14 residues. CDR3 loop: CSAPPGLAENEQFF. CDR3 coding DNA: TGCAGCGCCCCTCCGGGACTAGCGGAAAATGAGCAGTTCTTC.

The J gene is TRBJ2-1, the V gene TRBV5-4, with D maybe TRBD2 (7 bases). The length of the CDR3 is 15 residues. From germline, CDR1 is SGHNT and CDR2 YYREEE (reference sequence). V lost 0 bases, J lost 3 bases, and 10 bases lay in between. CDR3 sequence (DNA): TGTGCCAGCAGCTTGGGGGGGGGCGACTACAATGAGCAGTTCTTC. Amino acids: CASSLGGGDYNEQFF. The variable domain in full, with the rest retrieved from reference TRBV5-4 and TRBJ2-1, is ETGVTQSPTHLIKTRGQQVTLRCSSQSGHNTVSWYQQALGQGPQFIFQYYREEENGRGNFPPRFSGLQFPNYSSELNVNALELDDSALYLCASSLGGGDYNEQFFGPGTRLTVL.

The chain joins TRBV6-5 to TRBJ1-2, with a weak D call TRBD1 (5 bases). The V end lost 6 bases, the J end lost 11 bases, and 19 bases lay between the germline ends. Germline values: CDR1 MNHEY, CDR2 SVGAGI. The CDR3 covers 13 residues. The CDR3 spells CASSRSKDIPYTF. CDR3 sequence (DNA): TGTGCCAGCAGCCGCTCAAAGGACATTCCTTACACCTTC.

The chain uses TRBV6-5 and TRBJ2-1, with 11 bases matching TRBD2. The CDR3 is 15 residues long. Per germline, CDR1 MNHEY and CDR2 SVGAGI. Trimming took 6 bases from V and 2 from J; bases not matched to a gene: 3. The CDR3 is CASSQTSGTYNEQFF. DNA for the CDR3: TGTGCCAGCAGCCAGACTAGCGGGACCTACAATGAGCAGTTCTTC.

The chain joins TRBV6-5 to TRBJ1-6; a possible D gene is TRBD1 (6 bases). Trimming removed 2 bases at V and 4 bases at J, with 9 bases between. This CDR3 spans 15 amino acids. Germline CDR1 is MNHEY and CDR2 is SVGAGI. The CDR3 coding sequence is TGTGCCAGCAGTTACGACGGACAGTATAATTCACCCCTCCACTTT. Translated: CASSYDGQYNSPLHF.

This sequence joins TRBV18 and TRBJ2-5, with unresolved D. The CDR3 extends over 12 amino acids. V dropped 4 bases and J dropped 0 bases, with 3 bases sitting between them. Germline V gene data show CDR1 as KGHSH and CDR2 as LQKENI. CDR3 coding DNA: TGTGCCAGCTCACACTACCAAGAGACCCAGTACTTC. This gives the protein CASSHYQETQYF.